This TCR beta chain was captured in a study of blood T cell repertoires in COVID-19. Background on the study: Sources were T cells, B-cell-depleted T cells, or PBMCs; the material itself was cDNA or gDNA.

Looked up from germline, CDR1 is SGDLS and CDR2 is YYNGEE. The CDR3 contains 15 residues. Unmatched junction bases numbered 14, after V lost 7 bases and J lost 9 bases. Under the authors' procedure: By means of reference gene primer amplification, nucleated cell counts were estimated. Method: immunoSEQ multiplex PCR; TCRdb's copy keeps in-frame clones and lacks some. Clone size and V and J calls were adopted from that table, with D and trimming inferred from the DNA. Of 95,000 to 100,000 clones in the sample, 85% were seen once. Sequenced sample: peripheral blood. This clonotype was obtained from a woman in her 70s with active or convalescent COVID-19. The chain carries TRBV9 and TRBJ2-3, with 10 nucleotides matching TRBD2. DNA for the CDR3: TGTGCCAGCGGGGAAGCGGGAGGGTCTCATATCACGCAGTATTTT. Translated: CASGEAGGSHITQYF. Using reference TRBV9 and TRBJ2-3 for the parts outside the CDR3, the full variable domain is DSGVTQTPKHLITATGQRVTLRCSPRSGDLSVYWYQQSLDQGLQFLIQYYNGEERAKGNILERFSAQQFPDLHSELNLSSLELGDSALYFCASGEAGGSHITQYFGPGTRLTVL.